A single sample is the source of the 9 T cell receptor beta chains below, sequenced in a study of cytomegalovirus exposure and HLA in healthy donors. The PCR made use of 60 Vbeta and 13 Jbeta primers. Generated by immunoSEQ multiplex PCR, the TCRdb table keeps only in-frame clones and is missing some. The sample includes fewer than 200,000 clones, around 80% of them seen just once. What was sequenced was PBMCs. Receptors originate from a woman in her twenties or thirties in good health and CMV-seronegative.

V usage is TRBV19 and J usage is TRBJ2-7, with D possibly matching TRBD2 (6 bases). V was trimmed by 8 bases and J by 3 bases, leaving 14 bases between them. The CDR3 is made up of 13 amino acids. Germline V gene lookup returns CDR1 LNHDA and CDR2 SQIVND (reference sequence). The CDR3 coding sequence is TGTGCCAGTGGGGGGAACTCGGGCTACGAGCAGTACTTC. Its translation: CASGGNSGYEQYF. Filled out from reference TRBV19 and TRBJ2-7, the complete variable domain reads DGGITQSPKYLFRKEGQNVTLSCEQNLNHDAMYWYRQDPGQGLRLIYYSQIVNDFQKGDIAEGYSVSREKKESFPLTVTSAQKNPTAFYLCASGGNSGYEQYFGPGTRLTVT.

J is TRBJ2-7 and V is TRBV7-2, with TRBD1 matching over 8 bases. V lost 5 bases, J lost 6 bases, and 12 bases stayed unmatched. Germline V lookup: CDR1 SGHTA, CDR2 FQGNSA. This CDR3 comprises 15 residues. This CDR3 is CASSPAGAGGREQYF. The CDR3, as DNA: TGTGCCAGCAGCCCCGCCGGAGCAGGGGGCCGCGAGCAGTACTTC. The full variable domain, with the rest looked up from reference TRBV7-2 and TRBJ2-7, is GAGVSQSPSNKVTEKGKDVELRCDPISGHTALYWYRQSLGQGLEFLIYFQGNSAPDKSGLPSDRFSAERTGGSVSTLTIQRTQQEDSAVYLCASSPAGAGGREQYFGPGTRLTVT.

This chain links TRBV7-9 with TRBJ1-1, with a weak D call TRBD1 (5 bases). In germline, CDR1 is SEHNR, CDR2 FQNEAQ (reference sequence). The CDR3 sequence is 14 residues long. Trimming removed 1 base at V and 10 bases at J, with 16 bases between. The CDR3 region has the DNA TGTGCCAGCAGCTTAGTGGGGTCGGGGGGTACAGCTTTCTTT. Its translation is CASSLVGSGGTAFF.

The V call is TRBV28, the J call TRBJ2-2; perhaps TRBD2 as D (5 bases). V dropped 7 bases and J dropped 4 bases, with 19 bases sitting between them. The germline CDR1 and CDR2 sequences are MDHEN and SYDVKM. The CDR3 extends over 16 amino acids. The CDR3: CASTREQTKRTGELFF. CDR3 DNA: TGTGCCAGCACCCGCGAGCAGACTAAGCGCACCGGGGAGCTGTTTTTT.

The chain recombines TRBV19 with TRBJ1-6; 8 bases line up with TRBD1. This CDR3 has 16 amino acids. Germline V gene lookup returns CDR1 LNHDA and CDR2 SQIVND (reference sequence). The trim removed 7 bases at V and 9 bases at J, leaving 14 bases unmatched. CDR3 sequence: CASKSSGGQGISPLHF. For the CDR3, the DNA is TGTGCCAGTAAGTCGTCCGGCGGACAGGGCATTTCACCCCTCCACTTT.

This chain links TRBV5-8 with TRBJ1-5; no clear D. Trimming removed 4 bases at V and 4 bases at J, with 6 bases between. Germline V gives CDR1 SGHTS, CDR2 YDEGEE. The CDR3 sequence is 12 residues long. The CDR3 loop reads CASSPLNQPQHF. CDR3 DNA: TGTGCCAGCAGCCCATTGAATCAGCCCCAGCATTTT.

This clone turned up a few times. The chain has TRBV5-6 and TRBJ2-7; no clear D gene. The CDR3 length is 12 residues. Looked up from germline, CDR1 is SGHDT and CDR2 is YYEEEE. V was cut by 0 bases and J by 6 bases, with 7 bases left in between. This CDR3 reads CASSLVSLEQYF. The CDR3 DNA is TGTGCCAGCAGCTTGGTTTCACTCGAGCAGTACTTC.

The V call is TRBV27, the J call TRBJ2-7, with D tentatively TRBD2 (6 bases). CDR1 and CDR2 from the germline V gene are MNHEY and SMNVEV (reference sequence). The CDR3 runs to 14 residues. The V and J ends lost 2 bases and 2 bases respectively, with 10 bases between them. This CDR3 reads CASSLGGSPYEQYF. In DNA, the CDR3 is TGTGCCAGCAGTTTAGGGGGGTCCCCCTACGAGCAGTACTTC.

This chain connects TRBV5-6 to TRBJ2-2; 8 nucleotides align to TRBD2. V was clipped by 3 bases and J by 3 bases; unmatched bases: 13. CDR3 size: 18 residues. Germline V gene data show CDR1 as SGHDT and CDR2 as YYEEEE. In nucleotides, the CDR3 is TGTGCCAGCAGCTATGTCTACGAGCGGGAGCGTGACACCGGGGAGCTGTTTTTT. Translated, it gives CASSYVYERERDTGELFF.